Sequencing of this TCR beta chain was carried out in a study of blood T cell repertoires in COVID-19. Overall study context: The United States, Italy and Spain supplied acute and convalescent COVID-19 samples. T cells, B-cell-depleted T cells, or PBMCs provided the cDNA or gDNA that served as material.

Source study methods: Reference gene primers were amplified, and this amplification served to estimate nucleated cell counts. Profiled with immunoSEQ multiplex PCR; TCRdb holds only in-frame clones, not every one. The D gene and trimming were derived from the DNA, and the V and J assignments and clone size from that table. The sample lists about 40,000 clones, about 88% occurring once. The CDR3 has 16 amino acids. CDR1 and CDR2 (germline): MGHRA, YSYEKL. The V end was cut by 4 bases, the J end by 1 base, with 16 bases between. This rearrangement joins TRBV4-1 to TRBJ1-1; D not certain. The specimen was peripheral blood. The receptor was derived from a human donor in a cohort sampled during active COVID-19. CDR3 region: CASSPTSHAQNTEAFF. In DNA form, the CDR3 reads TGCGCCAGCAGCCCCACGAGTCATGCTCAGAACACTGAAGCTTTCTTT.